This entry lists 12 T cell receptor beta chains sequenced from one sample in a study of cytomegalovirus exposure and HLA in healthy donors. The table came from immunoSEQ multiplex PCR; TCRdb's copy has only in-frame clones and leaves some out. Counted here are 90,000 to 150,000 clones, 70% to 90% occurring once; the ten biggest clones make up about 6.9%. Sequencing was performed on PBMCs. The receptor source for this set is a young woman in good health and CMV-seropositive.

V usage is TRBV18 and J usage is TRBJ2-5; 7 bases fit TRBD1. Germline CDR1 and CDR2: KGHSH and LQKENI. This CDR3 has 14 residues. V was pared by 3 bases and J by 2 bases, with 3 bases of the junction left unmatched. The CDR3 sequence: CASSPSGQQETQYF. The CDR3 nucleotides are TGTGCCAGCTCACCTTCGGGACAGCAAGAGACCCAGTACTTC.

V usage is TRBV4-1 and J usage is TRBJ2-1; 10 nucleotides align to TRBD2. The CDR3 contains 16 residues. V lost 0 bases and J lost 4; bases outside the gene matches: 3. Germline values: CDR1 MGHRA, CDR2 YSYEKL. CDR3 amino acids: CASSQDEAGGYNEQFF. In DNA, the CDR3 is TGCGCCAGCAGCCAAGATGAAGCGGGAGGGTACAATGAGCAGTTCTTC.

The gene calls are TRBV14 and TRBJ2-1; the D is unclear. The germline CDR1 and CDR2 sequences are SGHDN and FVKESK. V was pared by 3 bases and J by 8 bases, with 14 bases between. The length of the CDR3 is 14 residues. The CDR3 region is CASSQRRPRDEQFF. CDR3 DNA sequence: TGTGCCAGCAGCCAGAGGCGGCCCCGGGATGAGCAGTTCTTC.

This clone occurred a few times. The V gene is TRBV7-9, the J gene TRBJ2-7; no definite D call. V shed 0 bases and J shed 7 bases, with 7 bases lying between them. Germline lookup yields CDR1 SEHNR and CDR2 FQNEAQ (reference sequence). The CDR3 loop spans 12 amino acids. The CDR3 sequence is CASSLAQHEQYF. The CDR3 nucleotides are TGTGCCAGCAGCTTAGCACAGCATGAGCAGTACTTC.

The CDR3 sequence is CACILPGQGYNEQFF. The DNA of the CDR3 is TGTGCCTGTATTCTTCCGGGACAGGGTTACAATGAGCAGTTCTTC. This chain uses TRBV30 with TRBJ2-1; 9 nucleotides align to TRBD1. There are 15 residues in the CDR3. CDR1 is GTSNPN, CDR2 SVGIG, per germline (reference sequence). V lost 6 bases and J lost 4; bases outside the gene matches: 10.

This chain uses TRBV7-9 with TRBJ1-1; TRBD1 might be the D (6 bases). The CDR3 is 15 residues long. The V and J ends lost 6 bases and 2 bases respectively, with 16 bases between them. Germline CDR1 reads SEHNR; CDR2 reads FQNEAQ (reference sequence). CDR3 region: CASSSQGSRNTEAFF. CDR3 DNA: TGTGCCAGCAGTTCACAGGGATCACGCAACACTGAAGCTTTCTTT.

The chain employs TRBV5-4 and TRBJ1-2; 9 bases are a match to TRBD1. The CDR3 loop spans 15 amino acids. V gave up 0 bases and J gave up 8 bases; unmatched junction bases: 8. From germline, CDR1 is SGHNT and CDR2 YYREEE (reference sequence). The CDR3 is CASSLVGQGKRGYTF. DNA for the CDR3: TGTGCCAGCAGCTTGGTAGGACAGGGGAAGCGAGGCTACACCTTC.

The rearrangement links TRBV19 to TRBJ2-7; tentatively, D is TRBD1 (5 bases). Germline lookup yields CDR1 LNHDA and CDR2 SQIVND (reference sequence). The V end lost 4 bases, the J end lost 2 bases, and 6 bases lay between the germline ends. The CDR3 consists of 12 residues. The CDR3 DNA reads TGTGCCAGTAGTAAGGGGACCTACGAGCAGTACTTC. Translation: CASSKGTYEQYF.

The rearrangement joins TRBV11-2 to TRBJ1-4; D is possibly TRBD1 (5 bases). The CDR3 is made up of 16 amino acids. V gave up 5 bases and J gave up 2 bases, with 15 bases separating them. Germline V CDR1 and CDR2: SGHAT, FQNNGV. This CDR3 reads CASSRRWGATNEKLFF. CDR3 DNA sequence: TGTGCCAGCAGCCGTCGCTGGGGCGCCACTAATGAAAAACTGTTTTTT.

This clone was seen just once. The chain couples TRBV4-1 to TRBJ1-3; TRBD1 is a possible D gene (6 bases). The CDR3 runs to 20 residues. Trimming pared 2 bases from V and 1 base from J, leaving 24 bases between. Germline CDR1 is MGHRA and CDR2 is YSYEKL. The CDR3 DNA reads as TGCGCCAGCAGCCAAAGGGGGGACGGGGGAGGGCTCAAGTCTGGAAACACCATATATTTT. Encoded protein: CASSQRGDGGGLKSGNTIYF.

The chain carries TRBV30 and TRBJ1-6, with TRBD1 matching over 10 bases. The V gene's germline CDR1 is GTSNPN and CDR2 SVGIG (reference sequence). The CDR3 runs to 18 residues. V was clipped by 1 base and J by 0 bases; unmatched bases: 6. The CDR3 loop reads CAWSGGTGDRSYNSPLHF. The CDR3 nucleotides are TGTGCCTGGAGTGGAGGGACAGGGGATCGCTCCTATAATTCACCCCTCCACTTT.

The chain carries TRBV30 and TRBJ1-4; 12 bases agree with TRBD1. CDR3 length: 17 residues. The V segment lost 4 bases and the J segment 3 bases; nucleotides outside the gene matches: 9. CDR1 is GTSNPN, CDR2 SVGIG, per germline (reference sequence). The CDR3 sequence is CAWTRRDRGPANEKLFF. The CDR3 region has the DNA TGTGCCTGGACCCGCCGGGACAGGGGGCCAGCTAATGAAAAACTGTTTTTT.